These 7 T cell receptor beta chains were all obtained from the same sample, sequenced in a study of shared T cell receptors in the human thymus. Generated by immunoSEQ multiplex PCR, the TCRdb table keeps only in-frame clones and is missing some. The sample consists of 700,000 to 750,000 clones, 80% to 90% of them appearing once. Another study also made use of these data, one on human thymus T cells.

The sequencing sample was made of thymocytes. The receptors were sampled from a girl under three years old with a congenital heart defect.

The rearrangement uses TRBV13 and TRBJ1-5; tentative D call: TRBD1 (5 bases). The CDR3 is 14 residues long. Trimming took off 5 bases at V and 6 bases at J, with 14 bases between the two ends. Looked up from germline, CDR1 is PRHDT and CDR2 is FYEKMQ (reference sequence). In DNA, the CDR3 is TGTGCCAGCAGCCCCCGGGGGATGAGTCAGCCCCAGCATTTT. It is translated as CASSPRGMSQPQHF.

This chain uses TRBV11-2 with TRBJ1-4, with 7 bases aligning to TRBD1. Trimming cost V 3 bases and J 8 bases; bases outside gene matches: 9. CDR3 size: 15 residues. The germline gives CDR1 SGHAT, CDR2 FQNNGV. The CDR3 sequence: CASSLPPRGREKLFF. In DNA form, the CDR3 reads TGTGCCAGCAGCTTGCCGCCCAGGGGGAGAGAAAAACTGTTTTTT.

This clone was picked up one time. For the CDR3, the DNA is TGTGCCATCAGTGGACCGGGACACTACAATGAGCAGTTCTTC. This gives the protein CAISGPGHYNEQFF. The chain has TRBV10-3 and TRBJ2-1; tentatively, D is TRBD1 (6 bases). The germline gives CDR1 ENHRY, CDR2 SYGVKD. CDR3 length equals 14 residues. V lost 4 bases and J 3 bases, leaving 10 bases between the germline ends.

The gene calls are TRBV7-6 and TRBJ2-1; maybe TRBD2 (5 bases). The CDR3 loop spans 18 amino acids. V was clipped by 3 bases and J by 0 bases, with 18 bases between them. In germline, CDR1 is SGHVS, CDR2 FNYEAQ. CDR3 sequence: CASSFSQAVGSSYNEQFF. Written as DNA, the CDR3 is TGTGCCAGCAGCTTCAGCCAAGCGGTGGGAAGCTCCTACAATGAGCAGTTCTTC.

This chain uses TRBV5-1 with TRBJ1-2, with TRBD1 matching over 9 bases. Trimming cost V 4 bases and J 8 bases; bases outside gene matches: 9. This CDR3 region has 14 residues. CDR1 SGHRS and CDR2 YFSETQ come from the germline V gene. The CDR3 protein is CASSPGDRDEGYTF. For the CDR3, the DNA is TGCGCCAGCAGCCCTGGGGACAGGGACGAAGGCTACACCTTC.

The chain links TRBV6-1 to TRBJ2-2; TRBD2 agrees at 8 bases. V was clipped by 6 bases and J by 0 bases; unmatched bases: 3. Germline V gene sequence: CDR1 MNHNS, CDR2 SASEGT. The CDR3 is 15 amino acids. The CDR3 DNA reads TGTGCCAGCAGCGGGGGGGCCGCGAACACCGGGGAGCTGTTTTTT. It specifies CASSGGAANTGELFF.

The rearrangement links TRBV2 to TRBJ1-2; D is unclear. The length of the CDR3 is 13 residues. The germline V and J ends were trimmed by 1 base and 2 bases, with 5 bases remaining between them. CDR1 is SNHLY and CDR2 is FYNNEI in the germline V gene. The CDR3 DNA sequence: TGTGCCAGCAGTGAAGTCGGGAACTATGGCTACACCTTC. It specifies CASSEVGNYGYTF.